This TCR beta chain comes out of a study of identical twins. Study conclusions and caveats: Sharing of beta out-of-frame sequences by twins showed a weaker excess.

CDR3 length: 14 amino acids. The germline V gene encodes CDR1 KGHDR and CDR2 SFDVKD. Trimming at V came to 2 bases and at J to 5 bases, leaving 3 bases not matched to a gene. TCRdb redid the calling of the 5' RACE reads with MiXCR, one entry per CDR3 protein. Here the sample spans 1,800,000 or so distinct CDR3 sequences, about 32% being singletons. A remark on this clonotype: Its target is not known.

The V and J genes are TRBV24-1 and TRBJ1-2, with TRBD1 matching over 8 bases. The receptor was isolated from a newborn girl in good health. Sequencing input: cord blood. The CDR3 sequence is CATSDSWTGYGYTF. The CDR3 bases are TGTGCCACCAGTGATTCATGGACAGGGTATGGCTACACCTTC.